This T cell receptor (beta chain) appears in the sequencing data of a study of vaccination and CD4 T cells after COVID-19. Across the whole study: Taking of post-vaccine samples occurred a median around 72 days after dose two (range 14 to 241). The authors gave control cultures a CEFX pool, an HIV-1 Nef pool, or no peptide.

The assay that was used to sequence DNA from cultured CD4+ T cells was the Oncomine TCR Beta short-read assay. Each CDR3 protein gets one entry after TCRdb re-called the PCR reads with MiXCR. Among 10,000 to 15,000 distinct CDR3 sequences listed, 45% to 50% were seen once. Study findings and constraints: Among reactive clones from convalescent patients, a median about 86% appeared only post-vaccination.

As to this clonotype: Antigen: not known.

The CDR3 consists of 14 residues. Trimming removed 2 bases at V and 3 bases at J, with 8 bases between. The sample's treatment: approximately 11-day PBMC culture with coronavirus spike peptide pools or control peptides (ViraFEST assay). Peptide pool stimulation in ViraFEST expanded antigen-specific T cells, whose TCRs were then sequenced. Sequencing was done on a sample of CD4+ T cells from blood, cultured in vitro. This chain uses TRBV12-3 or TRBV12-4 with TRBJ1-3, with no clear D. This TCR was recovered from a human donor who had recovered from COVID-19. The CDR3 here is CASSLQSFGNTIYF. CDR3 in DNA: TGTGCCAGCAGTTTACAGTCATTTGGAAACACCATATATTTT.